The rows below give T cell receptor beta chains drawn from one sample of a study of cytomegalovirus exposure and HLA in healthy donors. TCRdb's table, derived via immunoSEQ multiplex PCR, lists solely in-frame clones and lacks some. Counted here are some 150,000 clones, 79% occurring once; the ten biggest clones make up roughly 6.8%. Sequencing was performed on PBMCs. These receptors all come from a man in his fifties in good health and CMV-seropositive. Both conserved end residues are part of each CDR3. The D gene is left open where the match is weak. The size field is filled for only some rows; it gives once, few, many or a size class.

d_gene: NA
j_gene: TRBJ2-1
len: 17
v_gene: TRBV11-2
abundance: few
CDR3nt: TGTGCCAGCAGCTCCACCCTACGATTTGAATCCTACAATGAGCAGTTCTTC
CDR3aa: CASSSTLRFESYNEQFF

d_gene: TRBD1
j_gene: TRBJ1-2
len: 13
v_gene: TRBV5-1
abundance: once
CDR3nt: TGCGCCACAAAGACAGGGGGCAGGGGCGGCTACACCTTC
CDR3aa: CATKTGGRGGYTF

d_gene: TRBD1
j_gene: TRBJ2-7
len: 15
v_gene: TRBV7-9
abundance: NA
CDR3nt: TGTGCCAGCAGCAGCCTGACAGGGGCTAACTACGAGCAGTACTTC
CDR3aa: CASSSLTGANYEQYF

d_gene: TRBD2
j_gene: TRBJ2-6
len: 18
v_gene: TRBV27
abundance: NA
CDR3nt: TGTGCCAGCAGTTTATCGCGTGGGAGGGCAACTGGGGCCAACGTCCTGACTTTC
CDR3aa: CASSLSRGRATGANVLTF

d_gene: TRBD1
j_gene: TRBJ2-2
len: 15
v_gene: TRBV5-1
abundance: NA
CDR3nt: TGCGCCAGCAGCTCGGGACAGGGTGGCACCGGGGAGCTGTTTTTT
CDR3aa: CASSSGQGGTGELFF

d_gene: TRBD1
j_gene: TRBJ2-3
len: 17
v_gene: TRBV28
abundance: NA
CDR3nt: TGTGCCAGCAGTTTCTCCCGACTTCAGGGGGAGCCAGATACGCAGTATTTT
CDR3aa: CASSFSRLQGEPDTQYF

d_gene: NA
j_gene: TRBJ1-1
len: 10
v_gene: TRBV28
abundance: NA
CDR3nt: TGTGCCAGCAGTTCCCGAGTAGCTTTCTTT
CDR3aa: CASSSRVAFF

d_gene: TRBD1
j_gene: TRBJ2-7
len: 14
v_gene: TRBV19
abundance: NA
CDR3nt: TGTGCCAGTAGTAGCGACAGGGAAGCCTACGAGCAGTACTTC
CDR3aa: CASSSDREAYEQYF

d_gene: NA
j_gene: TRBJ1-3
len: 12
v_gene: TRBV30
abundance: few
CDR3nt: TGTGCCTGGAAACGGTCCGGAAACACCATATATTTT
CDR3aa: CAWKRSGNTIYF

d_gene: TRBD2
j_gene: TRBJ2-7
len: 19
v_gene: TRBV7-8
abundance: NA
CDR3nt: TGTGCCAGCAGCTTAGGCCTAGCGGGAGGGCCAAACAACGCCTACGAGCAGTACTTC
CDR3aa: CASSLGLAGGPNNAYEQYF

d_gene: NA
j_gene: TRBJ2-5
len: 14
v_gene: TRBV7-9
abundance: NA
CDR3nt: TGTGCCAGCAGCCCAGCGTCGCCCGTTGGGTCCCAGTACTTC
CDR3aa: CASSPASPVGSQYF

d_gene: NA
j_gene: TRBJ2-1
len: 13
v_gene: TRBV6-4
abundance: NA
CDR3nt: TGTGCCAGCAGTAGAATTGGCGGCAATGAGCAGTTCTTC
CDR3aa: CASSRIGGNEQFF

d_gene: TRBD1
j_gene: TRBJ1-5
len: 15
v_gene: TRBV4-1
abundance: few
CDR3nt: TGCGCCAGCAGCCTGACAGGGAGTTATATTCAGCCCCAGCATTTT
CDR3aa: CASSLTGSYIQPQHF

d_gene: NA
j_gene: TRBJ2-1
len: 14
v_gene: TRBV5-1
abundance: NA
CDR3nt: TGCGCCGCTATCCTGAGGGGGGGAGGTAGTGAGCAGTTCTTC
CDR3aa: CAAILRGGGSEQFF

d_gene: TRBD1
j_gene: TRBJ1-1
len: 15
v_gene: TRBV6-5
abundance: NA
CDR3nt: TGTGCCAGCAGGCGACAGGGAGGAAGTAAGGATGAAGCTTTCTTT
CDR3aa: CASRRQGGSKDEAFF

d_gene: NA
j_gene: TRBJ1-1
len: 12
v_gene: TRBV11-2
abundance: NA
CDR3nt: TGTGCCAGCAGCCTATCCTTCTCTGAAGCTTTCTTT
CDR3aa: CASSLSFSEAFF

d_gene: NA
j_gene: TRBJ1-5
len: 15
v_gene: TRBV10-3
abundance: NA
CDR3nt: TGTGCCATCAGATCCCGGACAGATAGCAATCAGCCCCAGCATTTT
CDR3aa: CAIRSRTDSNQPQHF

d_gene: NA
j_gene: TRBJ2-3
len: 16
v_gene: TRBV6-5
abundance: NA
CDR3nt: TGTGCCAGCAGTTACGGAGCATCCAGCTACACAGATACGCAGTATTTT
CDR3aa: CASSYGASSYTDTQYF

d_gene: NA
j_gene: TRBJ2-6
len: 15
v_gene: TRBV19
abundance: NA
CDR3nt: TGTGCCAGTAGCAAACAGTCCTCTGGGGCCAACGTCCTGACTTTC
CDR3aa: CASSKQSSGANVLTF

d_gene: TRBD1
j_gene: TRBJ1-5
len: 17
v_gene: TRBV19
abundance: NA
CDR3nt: TGTGCCAGTAGTACCTCCGGGACAGGGGTATTCAATCAGCCCCAGCATTTT
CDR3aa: CASSTSGTGVFNQPQHF

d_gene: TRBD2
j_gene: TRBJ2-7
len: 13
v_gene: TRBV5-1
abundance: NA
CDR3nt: TGCGCCAGCAGCGCGGGAGGGGCCTACGAGCAGTACTTC
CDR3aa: CASSAGGAYEQYF

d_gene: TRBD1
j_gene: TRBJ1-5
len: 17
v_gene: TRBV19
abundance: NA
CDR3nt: TGTGCCAGTACCTACTCGGGACAGGGATGGAGCAATCAGCCCCAGCATTTT
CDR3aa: CASTYSGQGWSNQPQHF

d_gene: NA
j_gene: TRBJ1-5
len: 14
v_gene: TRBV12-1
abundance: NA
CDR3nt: TGTGCCAGCAGCTTTAGGTGCGGAGTTCAGCCCCAGCATTTT
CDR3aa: CASSFRCGVQPQHF

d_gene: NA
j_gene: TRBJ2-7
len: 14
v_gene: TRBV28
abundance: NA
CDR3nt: TGTGCCAGCAGTTTTCTGGACAGAGCCTACGAGCAGTACTTC
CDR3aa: CASSFLDRAYEQYF

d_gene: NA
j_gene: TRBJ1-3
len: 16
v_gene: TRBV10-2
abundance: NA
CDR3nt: TGCGCCACCTCCCCCAGCGGAGTTCACCTTGGAAACACCATATATTTT
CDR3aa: CATSPSGVHLGNTIYF

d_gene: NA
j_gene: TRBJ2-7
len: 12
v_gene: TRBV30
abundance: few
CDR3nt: TGTGCCTGGAGTAGGAGTTCCTACGAGCAGTACTTC
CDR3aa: CAWSRSSYEQYF

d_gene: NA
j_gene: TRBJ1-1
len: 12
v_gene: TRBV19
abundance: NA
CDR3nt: TGTGCCAGCCTCCAGGGGAACACTGAAGCTTTCTTT
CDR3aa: CASLQGNTEAFF

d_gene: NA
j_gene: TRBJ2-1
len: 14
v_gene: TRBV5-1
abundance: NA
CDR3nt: TGCGCCAGCAGCGGGCAGGGTCAAATCAATGAGCAGTTCTTC
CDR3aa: CASSGQGQINEQFF

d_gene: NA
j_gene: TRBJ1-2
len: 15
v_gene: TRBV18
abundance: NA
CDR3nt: TGTGCCAGCTCACCTGTGGGGGCAGACGGCTATGGCTACACCTTC
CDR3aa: CASSPVGADGYGYTF

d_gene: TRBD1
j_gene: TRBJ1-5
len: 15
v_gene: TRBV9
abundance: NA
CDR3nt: TGTGCCAGCAGCGTAGGCCAGGGGGACAATCAGCCCCAGCATTTT
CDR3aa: CASSVGQGDNQPQHF

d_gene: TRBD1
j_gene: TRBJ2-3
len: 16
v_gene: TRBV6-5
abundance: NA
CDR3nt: TGTGCCAGCAGTTACTCGAGCAGGGGGCATGCAGATACGCAGTATTTT
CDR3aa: CASSYSSRGHADTQYF

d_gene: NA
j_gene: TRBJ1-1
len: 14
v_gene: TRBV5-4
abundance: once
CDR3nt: TGTGCCAGCAGCCCTCGAACAGGCAACACTGAAGCTTTCTTT
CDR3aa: CASSPRTGNTEAFF

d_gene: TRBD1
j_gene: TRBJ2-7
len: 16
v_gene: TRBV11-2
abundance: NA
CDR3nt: TGTGCCAGCAGCCCGAGAGCGGACAGGTTGACCTACGAGCAGTACTTC
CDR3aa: CASSPRADRLTYEQYF

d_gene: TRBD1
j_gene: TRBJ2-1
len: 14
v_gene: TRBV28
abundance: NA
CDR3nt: TGTGCCAGCAAACAGGGGGCCTCCTACAATGAGCAGTTCTTC
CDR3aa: CASKQGASYNEQFF

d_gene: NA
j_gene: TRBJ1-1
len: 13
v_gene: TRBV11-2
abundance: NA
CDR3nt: TGTGCCAGCAGCTACACTGGAGACACTGAAGCTTTCTTT
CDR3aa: CASSYTGDTEAFF

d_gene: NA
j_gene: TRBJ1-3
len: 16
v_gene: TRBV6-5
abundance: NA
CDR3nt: TGTGCCAGCAGTTACGCGGGGGGAACCATTGGAAACACCATATATTTT
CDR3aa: CASSYAGGTIGNTIYF

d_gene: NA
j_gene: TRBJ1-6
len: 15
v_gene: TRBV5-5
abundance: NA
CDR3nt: TGTGCCAGCAGCCTCCGGGTAACCTATAATTCACCCCTCCACTTT
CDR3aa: CASSLRVTYNSPLHF

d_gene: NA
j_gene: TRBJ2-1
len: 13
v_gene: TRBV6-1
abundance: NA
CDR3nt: TGTGCCAGCAGCGGAGAAACCTACAATGAGCAGTTCTTC
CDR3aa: CASSGETYNEQFF

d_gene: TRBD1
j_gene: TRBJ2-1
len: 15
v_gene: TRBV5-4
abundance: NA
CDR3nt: TGTGCCAGCAGCTTGGCACAGGGGGGAGACAATGAGCAGTTCTTC
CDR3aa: CASSLAQGGDNEQFF

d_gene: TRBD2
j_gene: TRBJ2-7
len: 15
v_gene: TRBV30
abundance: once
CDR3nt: TGTGCCTGGAGTGTGACTCTAGCGGGAGGCCACGAGCAGTACTTC
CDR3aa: CAWSVTLAGGHEQYF

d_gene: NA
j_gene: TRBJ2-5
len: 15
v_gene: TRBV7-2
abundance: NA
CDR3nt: TGTGCCAGCAGCTCACGACGGGACAACCAAGAGACCCAGTACTTC
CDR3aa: CASSSRRDNQETQYF

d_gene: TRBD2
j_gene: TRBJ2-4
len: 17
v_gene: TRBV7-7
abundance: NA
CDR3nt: TGTGCTAGCAGCTTCCTCCGTCTAGCGGGGGGGAGAAACATTCAGTACTTC
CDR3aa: CASSFLRLAGGRNIQYF

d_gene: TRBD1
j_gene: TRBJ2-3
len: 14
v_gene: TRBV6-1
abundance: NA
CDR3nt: TGTGCCAGTATATGGGGACAGGGCACAGATACGCAGTATTTT
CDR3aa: CASIWGQGTDTQYF

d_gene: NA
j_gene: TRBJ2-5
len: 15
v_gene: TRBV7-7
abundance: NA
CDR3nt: TGTGCTAGCAGCTTAGGTGGGGCGATTCAAGAGACCCAGTACTTC
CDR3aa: CASSLGGAIQETQYF

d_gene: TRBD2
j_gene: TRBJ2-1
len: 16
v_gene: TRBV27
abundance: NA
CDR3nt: TGTGCCAGCAGTCGGACTAGCGGGGGGGTGGTGAATGAGCAGTTCTTC
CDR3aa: CASSRTSGGVVNEQFF

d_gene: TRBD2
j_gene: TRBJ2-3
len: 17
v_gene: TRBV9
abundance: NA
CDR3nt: TGTGCCAGCAGCGCCAGACCGGGACTAGCGGATACAGATACGCAGTATTTT
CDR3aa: CASSARPGLADTDTQYF

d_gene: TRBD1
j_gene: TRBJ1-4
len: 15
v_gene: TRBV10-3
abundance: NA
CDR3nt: TGTGCCATCAGTGACTCAGGGGGATTATCTGAAAAACTGTTTTTT
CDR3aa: CAISDSGGLSEKLFF

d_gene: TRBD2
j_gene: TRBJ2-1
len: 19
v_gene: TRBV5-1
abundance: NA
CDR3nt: TGCGCCAGCAGCCCGGGACTAGCGGGAACCCCGAGCTCCTACAATGAGCAGTTCTTC
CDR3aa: CASSPGLAGTPSSYNEQFF

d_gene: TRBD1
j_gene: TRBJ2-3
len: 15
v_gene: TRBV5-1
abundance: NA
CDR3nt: TGCGCCAGCAGCCTCGGGACAGGGAACACAGATACGCAGTATTTT
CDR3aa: CASSLGTGNTDTQYF

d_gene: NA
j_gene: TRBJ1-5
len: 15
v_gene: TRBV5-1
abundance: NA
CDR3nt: TGCGCCAGCAGCTTGGCCGGCGGGAACAATCAGCCCCAGCATTTT
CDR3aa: CASSLAGGNNQPQHF

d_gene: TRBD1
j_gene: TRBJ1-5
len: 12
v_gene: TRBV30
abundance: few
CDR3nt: TGTGCCGCGGGACAGGACAATCAGCCCCAGCATTTT
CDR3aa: CAAGQDNQPQHF

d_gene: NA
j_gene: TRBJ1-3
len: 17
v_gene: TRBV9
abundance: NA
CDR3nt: TGTGCCAGCAGCGTAGCTTCAGGGGTAGGGACTGGAAACACCATATATTTT
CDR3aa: CASSVASGVGTGNTIYF

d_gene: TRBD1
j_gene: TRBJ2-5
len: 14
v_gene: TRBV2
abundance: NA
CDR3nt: TGTGCCAGCAGCCAGACAGGGATCCACGAGACCCAGTACTTC
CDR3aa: CASSQTGIHETQYF